The 22 T cell receptor beta chains below were found in one sample sequenced in a study of blood T cell repertoires in COVID-19 (TCRdb year 2020). Libraries were prepared through the immunoSEQ multiplex PCR assay. Drawn from immuneACCESS, this table holds only the in-frame rearrangements with V and J called that TCRdb kept. Clones are partly lost; checked studies trace under half to an unresolved V gene and leave the rest unexplained. This sample gives around 200,000 clones in total; 86% of them show up just once. The ten most abundant clones make up around 3.3% of the sample. Sequenced: peripheral blood. The receptors derive from a man in his sixties or seventies with acute or convalescent COVID-19.

This chain connects TRBV27 to TRBJ2-1; TRBD2 matches 13 bases. This CDR3 has 16 residues. V trimming: 6 bases; J trimming: 6 bases; junction bases outside the gene matches: 8. The germline gives CDR1 MNHEY, CDR2 SMNVEV (reference sequence). The CDR3: CASRSLTSGRPNEQFF. The CDR3 DNA is TGTGCCAGCAGAAGTCTGACTAGCGGGAGGCCCAATGAGCAGTTCTTC.

This chain links TRBV28 with TRBJ1-1; D may be TRBD1 (6 bases). The CDR3 runs to 14 residues. The ends were cut back, 6 bases at V and 0 bases at J, with 11 bases in the middle. Germline CDR1 MDHEN, CDR2 SYDVKM. This CDR3 is CASRPGTLNTEAFF. The CDR3 DNA is TGTGCCAGCAGGCCCGGGACACTGAACACTGAAGCTTTCTTT.

The chain combines TRBV29-1 with TRBJ2-5; possibly TRBD1 for D (5 bases). This CDR3 comprises 14 residues. V was trimmed by 3 bases and J by 1 base, leaving 12 bases between them. Per germline, CDR1 SQVTM and CDR2 ANQGSEA. The CDR3 is CSVDPADSQETQYF. CDR3 nucleotides: TGCAGCGTTGACCCGGCTGACAGCCAAGAGACCCAGTACTTC.

This clone showed up many times. The chain recombines TRBV5-4 with TRBJ2-3, with a weak D call TRBD2 (5 bases). The CDR3 is 12 amino acids. The germline gives CDR1 SGHNT, CDR2 YYREEE (reference sequence). This CDR3 reads CCDGEGTDTQYF. DNA for the CDR3: TGTTGTGACGGGGAAGGAACAGATACGCAGTATTTT.

CDR3 loop: CASSPGGPWAEQYF. In nucleotides, the CDR3 is TGTGCCAGCTCACCAGGGGGCCCTTGGGCCGAGCAGTACTTC. The chain uses TRBV18 and TRBJ2-7, with a weak D call TRBD1 (6 bases). Per germline, CDR1 KGHSH and CDR2 LQKENI. Trimming stripped 2 bases from V and 6 bases from J, with 14 bases between. The CDR3 is 14 residues long.

This clone appeared once. V usage is TRBV5-4 and J usage is TRBJ2-5, with D tentatively TRBD2 (6 bases). The CDR3 loop spans 15 amino acids. Germline-derived CDR1 and CDR2 are SGHNT and YYREEE (reference sequence). V was clipped by 4 bases and J by 1 base, with 14 bases between them. CDR3 sequence (DNA): TGTGCCAGCAGCGCTCCGGGACTTTCCCAAGAGACCCAGTACTTC. Protein sequence: CASSAPGLSQETQYF. Full variable domain (missing parts from reference TRBV5-4 and TRBJ2-5): ETGVTQSPTHLIKTRGQQVTLRCSSQSGHNTVSWYQQALGQGPQFIFQYYREEENGRGNFPPRFSGLQFPNYSSELNVNALELDDSALYLCASSAPGLSQETQYFGPGTRLLVL.

This clone was detected once. This chain links TRBV2 with TRBJ2-1; 12 bases are shared with TRBD2. Germline assignment: CDR1 SNHLY and CDR2 FYNNEI. This CDR3 comprises 21 residues. V shed 6 bases and J 4 bases; nucleotides not matched to a gene: 22. The CDR3 here is CASSDGVRRLAGVNYYNEQFF. The CDR3, as DNA: TGTGCCAGCAGCGACGGGGTCCGACGACTAGCGGGAGTGAATTATTACAATGAGCAGTTCTTC.

This clone rates as medium-sized. The chain joins TRBV18 to TRBJ2-7, with D unclear. Trimming removed 0 bases at V and 3 bases at J, with 6 bases between. The CDR3 covers 13 residues. Germline CDR1 KGHSH, CDR2 LQKENI. The CDR3 is CASSPPHSYEQYF. CDR3 bases: TGTGCCAGCTCACCACCTCACAGCTACGAGCAGTACTTC.

The J gene is TRBJ2-5, the V gene TRBV5-6, with 8 nucleotides matching TRBD1. The CDR3 has 16 amino acids. CDR1 and CDR2 (germline): SGHDT, YYEEEE. The ends lost 1 base at V and 5 bases at J; junction bases unmatched: 10. CDR3 DNA: TGTGCCAGCAGCTTGTTAGGGCAGGGGGCAGGGGAGACCCAGTACTTC. Encoded protein: CASSLLGQGAGETQYF.

The J gene is TRBJ2-4, the V gene TRBV11-2, with a weak D call TRBD2 (5 bases). The V end was cut by 3 bases, the J end by 7 bases, with 13 bases between. The V gene's germline CDR1 is SGHAT and CDR2 FQNNGV. The CDR3 is 14 residues long. CDR3 loop: CASSFNRGLNIQYF. CDR3 DNA sequence: TGTGCCAGCAGCTTTAACAGAGGGCTGAACATTCAGTACTTC. The whole variable domain, remainder taken from reference TRBV11-2 and TRBJ2-4, is EAGVAQSPRYKIIEKRQSVAFWCNPISGHATLYWYQQILGQGPKLLIQFQNNGVVDDSQLPKDRFSAERLKGVDSTLKIQPAKLEDSAVYLCASSFNRGLNIQYFGAGTRLSVL.

The chain is built from TRBV14 and TRBJ2-1, with D unresolved. Trimming stripped 2 bases from V and 0 bases from J, with 8 bases between. CDR1 and CDR2 from the germline V gene are SGHDN and FVKESK. This CDR3 spans 15 amino acids. CDR3 protein: CASSQFPSSYNEQFF. The DNA of the CDR3 is TGTGCCAGCAGCCAATTCCCGAGCTCCTACAATGAGCAGTTCTTC.

This clone has only one observation. V and J are TRBV19 and TRBJ1-4; the match to TRBD1 covers 12 bases. V was pared by 6 bases and J by 10 bases, with 6 bases of the junction left unmatched. Germline V gene sequence: CDR1 LNHDA, CDR2 SQIVND (reference sequence). CDR3 length: 14 amino acids. CDR3 loop: CASRGQGAFGKLFF. The CDR3 coding sequence is TGTGCCAGTAGGGGACAGGGGGCGTTTGGAAAACTGTTTTTT.

V and J are TRBV3-1 (or the pseudogene TRBV3-2) and TRBJ2-1; the match to TRBD2 covers 9 bases. The CDR3 loop spans 14 amino acids. In germline, CDR1 is LGHDT, CDR2 YNNKEL (reference sequence). V trimming: 4 bases; J trimming: 9 bases; junction bases outside the gene matches: 7. The CDR3 is CASSRGGAFLEQFF. The CDR3 bases are TGTGCCAGCAGCCGCGGGGGGGCCTTTCTTGAGCAGTTCTTC.

This rearrangement joins TRBV9 to TRBJ1-1, with D uncertain. The V and J ends lost 4 bases and 4 bases respectively, with 11 bases between them. The germline CDR1 and CDR2 sequences are SGDLS and YYNGEE. This CDR3 region has 13 residues. The CDR3 DNA reads as TGTGCCAGCAGCCCCACCACGGTCACTGAAGCTTTCTTT. It yields the protein CASSPTTVTEAFF.

The chain recombines TRBV2 with TRBJ2-7; TRBD1 agrees at 8 bases. The CDR3 is 12 residues long. J gave up 9 bases and V 3 bases, and 4 bases lay outside the gene matches. Per the germline V gene, CDR1 is SNHLY and CDR2 is FYNNEI. The CDR3 protein is CASSDRGPRQYF. In DNA form, the CDR3 reads TGTGCCAGCAGTGACAGGGGGCCTAGGCAGTACTTC.

J is TRBJ2-2 and V is TRBV7-3, with D tentatively TRBD2 (5 bases). The CDR3 extends over 12 amino acids. Germline loops: CDR1 SGHTA, CDR2 FQGTGA. Trimming removed 8 bases at V and 6 bases at J, with 10 bases between. The CDR3 DNA reads as TGTGCCAGCCAACTAGGGCCCGGGGAGCTGTTTTTT. It translates to CASQLGPGELFF. The full variable domain, rest sourced from reference TRBV7-3 and TRBJ2-2, is GAGVSQTPSNKVTEKGKYVELRCDPISGHTALYWYRQSLGQGPEFLIYFQGTGAADDSGLPNDRFFAVRPEGSVSTLKIQRTERGDSAVYLCASQLGPGELFFGEGSRLTVL.

The V call is TRBV7-2, the J call TRBJ2-1; TRBD2 matches at 7 bases. The CDR3 contains 16 residues. Germline loops: CDR1 SGHTA, CDR2 FQGNSA. Unmatched junction bases numbered 4, after V lost 1 base and J lost 1 base. CDR3 loop: CASSLGAGWSYNEQFF. CDR3 nucleotide sequence: TGTGCCAGCAGCTTAGGAGCGGGGTGGTCCTACAATGAGCAGTTCTTC.

The V call is TRBV19, the J call TRBJ1-2; 12 nucleotides line up with TRBD1. Trimming removed 7 bases from V and 3 bases from J; junction bases left unmatched: 6. CDR1 is LNHDA, CDR2 SQIVND, per germline (reference sequence). The length of the CDR3 is 15 residues. In nucleotides, the CDR3 is TGTGCCAGTACCCCAGGGACAGGGGGCTACTATGGCTACACCTTC. This sequence encodes CASTPGTGGYYGYTF. The full variable domain, rest sourced from reference TRBV19 and TRBJ1-2, is DGGITQSPKYLFRKEGQNVTLSCEQNLNHDAMYWYRQDPGQGLRLIYYSQIVNDFQKGDIAEGYSVSREKKESFPLTVTSAQKNPTAFYLCASTPGTGGYYGYTFGSGTRLTVV.

This chain uses TRBV21-1 with TRBJ1-2; the DNA was not used to check the table's D call, TRBD1. TRBV21-1 is a pseudogene locus. This CDR3 is 15 amino acids long. CDR3 region: CASSLWGHIIYGYTF. DNA for the CDR3: TGTGCCAGCAGCTTATGGGGACATATAATCTATGGCTACACCTTC.

The CDR3 coding sequence is TGTGCCAGCAGTTCTACAGGGAGCTCTGGAAACACCATATATTTT. Translating it yields CASSSTGSSGNTIYF. This chain joins TRBV28 and TRBJ1-3; possible D gene TRBD1, 6 bases. The CDR3 contains 15 residues. The germline V and J ends were trimmed by 4 bases and 0 bases, with 10 bases remaining between them. Germline lookup yields CDR1 MDHEN and CDR2 SYDVKM. The full variable domain, rest sourced from reference TRBV28 and TRBJ1-3, is DVKVTQSSRYLVKRTGEKVFLECVQDMDHENMFWYRQDPGLGLRLIYFSYDVKMKEKGDIPEGYSVSREKKERFSLILESASTNQTSMYLCASSSTGSSGNTIYFGEGSWLTVV.

The rearrangement joins TRBV7-3 to TRBJ2-6, with D perhaps TRBD2 (6 bases). Trimming pared 8 bases from V and 2 bases from J, leaving 7 bases between. From germline, CDR1 is SGHTA and CDR2 FQGTGA. This CDR3 is 13 amino acids long. CDR3 sequence: CASGGAGANVLTF. CDR3 nucleotides: TGTGCCAGCGGAGGGGCTGGGGCCAACGTCCTGACTTTC. Full variable domain (outside the CDR3, taken from reference TRBV7-3 and TRBJ2-6): GAGVSQTPSNKVTEKGKYVELRCDPISGHTALYWYRQSLGQGPEFLIYFQGTGAADDSGLPNDRFFAVRPEGSVSTLKIQRTERGDSAVYLCASGGAGANVLTFGAGSRLTVL.

This clone was counted a few times. As DNA, the CDR3 is TGTGCCAGCAGCCGTAGACAGGGGTCGGGGACTGAAGCTTTCTTT. Its protein product is CASSRRQGSGTEAFF. V and J are TRBV3-1 (or the pseudogene TRBV3-2) and TRBJ1-1, with 8 bases matching TRBD1. Germline CDR1 reads LGHDT; CDR2 reads YNNKEL (reference sequence). The trim removed 4 bases at V and 5 bases at J, leaving 9 bases unmatched. The CDR3 covers 15 residues.